A selection of T cell receptor beta chains follows, all from one sample in a study of T cells in Graves' hyperthyroidism and ophthalmopathy. TCRdb analysed the multiplex PCR reads with MiXCR anew, one entry per CDR3 protein. The table includes hundreds of thousands of distinct CDR3 sequences, 14% detected once. What was sequenced was blood. These receptors all come from a woman aged 50 to 60 with Graves' ophthalmopathy. Each CDR3 is given with its conserved first and last residue. A D gene is named only where the DNA matches it firmly. Size tells how often a clone was seen (once, few, many) or the class of an expanded clone, and some rows leave it out.

V: TRBV20-1
J: TRBJ1-1
D: TRBD1
size: many
CDR3: CSASGKGTGRTEAFF
DNA: TGCAGTGCTAGTGGTAAAGGGACAGGGAGAACTGAAGCTTTCTTT

V: TRBV27
J: TRBJ2-3
D: TRBD1
size: many
CDR3: CASSLTPGQMTDTQYF
DNA: TGTGCCAGCAGTTTGACGCCGGGACAGATGACAGATACGCAGTATTTT

V: TRBV20-1
J: TRBJ2-7
D: NA
size: many
CDR3: CSARTPVTYEQYF
DNA: TGCAGTGCTCGGACGCCGGTAACCTACGAGCAGTACTTC

V: TRBV20-1
J: TRBJ1-2
D: TRBD1
size: many
CDR3: CSARVDRGDFYGYTF
DNA: TGCAGTGCTAGAGTTGACAGGGGGGATTTTTATGGCTACACCTTC

V: TRBV13
J: TRBJ2-1
D: TRBD2
size: many
CDR3: CASSMTGLAVHNEQFF
DNA: TGTGCCAGCAGCATGACGGGACTAGCCGTCCACAATGAGCAGTTCTTC

V: TRBV29-1
J: TRBJ2-2
D: NA
size: NA
CDR3: CSVVFFVAGELFF
DNA: TGCAGCGTTGTTTTTTTTGTGGCCGGGGAGCTGTTTTTT

V: TRBV20-1
J: TRBJ2-1
D: NA
size: many
CDR3: CSARVADTSSYNEQFF
DNA: TGCAGTGCTAGAGTGGCTGATACAAGCTCCTACAATGAGCAGTTCTTC

V: TRBV24-1
J: TRBJ2-1
D: TRBD2
size: many
CDR3: CATSDPSGSSYNEQFF
DNA: TGTGCCACCAGTGATCCAAGCGGGAGCTCCTACAATGAGCAGTTCTTC

V: TRBV27
J: TRBJ2-7
D: TRBD1
size: few
CDR3: CASSFDRGRDEQYF
DNA: TGTGCCAGCAGTTTCGACAGGGGGCGGGACGAGCAGTACTTC

V: TRBV7-9
J: TRBJ2-5
D: NA
size: few
CDR3: CASEYGKSQETQYF
DNA: TGTGCCAGCGAATACGGGAAATCGCAAGAGACCCAGTACTTC

V: TRBV19
J: TRBJ2-1
D: NA
size: few
CDR3: CASSIMSGNYNEQFF
DNA: TGTGCCAGTAGTATAATGTCAGGGAACTACAATGAGCAGTTCTTC

V: TRBV5-1
J: TRBJ2-1
D: TRBD2
size: many
CDR3: CASSPRTSGHYNEQFF
DNA: TGCGCCAGCAGCCCGCGGACTAGCGGGCACTACAATGAGCAGTTCTTC

V: TRBV7-9
J: TRBJ1-5
D: TRBD1
size: many
CDR3: CASSPWDSLQPQHF
DNA: TGTGCCAGCAGCCCGTGGGACAGCCTACAGCCCCAGCATTTT

V: TRBV2
J: TRBJ2-6
D: TRBD1
size: NA
CDR3: CASRPGQGIVSGANVLTF
DNA: TGTGCCAGCAGACCGGGACAGGGGATAGTCTCTGGGGCCAACGTCCTGACTTTC

V: TRBV27
J: TRBJ2-1
D: TRBD1
size: many
CDR3: CASAWDRGRDEQFF
DNA: TGTGCCAGCGCTTGGGACAGGGGGCGTGATGAGCAGTTCTTC

V: TRBV11-2
J: TRBJ2-5
D: NA
size: many
CDR3: CASSQGYRETQYF
DNA: TGTGCCAGCAGCCAGGGTTACAGAGAGACCCAGTACTTC

V: TRBV27
J: TRBJ1-4
D: NA
size: NA
CDR3: CASSLMSTNEKLFF
DNA: TGTGCCAGCAGTTTAATGTCAACTAATGAAAAACTGTTTTTT